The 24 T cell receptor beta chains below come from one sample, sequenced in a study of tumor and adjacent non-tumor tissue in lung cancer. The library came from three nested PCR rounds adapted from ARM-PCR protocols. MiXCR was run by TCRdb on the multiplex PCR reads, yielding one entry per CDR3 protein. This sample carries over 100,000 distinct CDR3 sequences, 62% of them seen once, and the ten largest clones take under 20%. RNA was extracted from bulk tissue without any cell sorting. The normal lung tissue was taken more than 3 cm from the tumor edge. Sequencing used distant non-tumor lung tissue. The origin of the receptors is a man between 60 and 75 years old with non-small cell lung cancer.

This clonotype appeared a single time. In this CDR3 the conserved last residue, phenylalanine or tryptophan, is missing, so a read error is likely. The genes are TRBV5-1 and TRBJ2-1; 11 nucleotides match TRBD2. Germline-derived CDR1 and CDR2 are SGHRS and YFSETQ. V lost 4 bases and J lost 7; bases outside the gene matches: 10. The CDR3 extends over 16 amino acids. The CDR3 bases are TGCGCCAGCAGCCCGGGGACTAGCGGTGGGGGTAATGAGCAGTTCCTC. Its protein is CASSPGTSGGGNEQFL.

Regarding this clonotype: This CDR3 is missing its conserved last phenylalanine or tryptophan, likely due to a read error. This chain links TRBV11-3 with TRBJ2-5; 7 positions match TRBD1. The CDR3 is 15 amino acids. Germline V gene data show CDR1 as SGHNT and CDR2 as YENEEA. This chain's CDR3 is CASSFSRQGVETQYI. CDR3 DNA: TGTGCCAGTAGCTTCTCCAGACAGGGAGTAGAGACCCAGTACATC.

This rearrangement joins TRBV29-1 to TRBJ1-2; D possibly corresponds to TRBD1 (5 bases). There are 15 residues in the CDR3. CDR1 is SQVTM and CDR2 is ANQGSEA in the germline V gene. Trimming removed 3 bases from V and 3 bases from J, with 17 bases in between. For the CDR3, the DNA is TGCAGCGTTGATGGAGCCCAGACAGAAGACTATGGCTACACCTTC. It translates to CSVDGAQTEDYGYTF.

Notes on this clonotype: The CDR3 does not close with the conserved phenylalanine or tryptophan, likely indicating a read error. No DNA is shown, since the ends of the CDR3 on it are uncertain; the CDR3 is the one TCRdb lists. CDR3 amino acids: CVSSFPRGSTTTGELFL. The chain has TRBV11-3 and TRBJ2-2; TRBD1 is the table's D call and was not checked against the DNA. The CDR3 length is 17 residues, termini included. CDR1 is SGHNT, CDR2 YENEEA, per germline.

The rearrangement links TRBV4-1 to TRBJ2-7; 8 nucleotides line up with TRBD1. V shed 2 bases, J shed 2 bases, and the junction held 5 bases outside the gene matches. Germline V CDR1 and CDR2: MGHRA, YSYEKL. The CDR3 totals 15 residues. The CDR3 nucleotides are TGCGCCAGCAGCCAAACCTTGGGACAGGCCTACGAGCAGTACTTC. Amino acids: CASSQTLGQAYEQYF.

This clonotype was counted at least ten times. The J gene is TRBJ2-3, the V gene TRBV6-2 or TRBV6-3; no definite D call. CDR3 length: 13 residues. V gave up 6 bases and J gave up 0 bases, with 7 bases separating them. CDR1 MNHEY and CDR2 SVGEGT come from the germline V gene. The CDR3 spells CASRKASTDTQYF. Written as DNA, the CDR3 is TGTGCCAGCAGAAAAGCCAGCACAGATACGCAGTATTTT.

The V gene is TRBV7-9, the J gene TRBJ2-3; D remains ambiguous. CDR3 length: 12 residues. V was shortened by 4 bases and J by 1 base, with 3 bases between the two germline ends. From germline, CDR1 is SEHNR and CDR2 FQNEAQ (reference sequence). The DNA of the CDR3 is TGTGCCAGCAGCTCAGGCACAGATACGCAGTATTTT. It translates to CASSSGTDTQYF.

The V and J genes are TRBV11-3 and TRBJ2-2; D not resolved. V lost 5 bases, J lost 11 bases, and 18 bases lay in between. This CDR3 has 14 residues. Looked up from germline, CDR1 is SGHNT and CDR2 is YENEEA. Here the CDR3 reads CASSPEELARELFF. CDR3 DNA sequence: TGTGCCAGCAGCCCCGAGGAGCTCGCCCGAGAGCTGTTTTTT.

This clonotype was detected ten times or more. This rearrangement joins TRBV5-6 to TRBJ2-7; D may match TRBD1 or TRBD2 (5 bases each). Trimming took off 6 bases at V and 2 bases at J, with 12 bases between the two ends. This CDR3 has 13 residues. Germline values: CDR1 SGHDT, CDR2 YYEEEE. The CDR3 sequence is CASNFGTTYEQYF. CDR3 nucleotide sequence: TGTGCCAGCAACTTCGGGACGACCTACGAGCAGTACTTC.

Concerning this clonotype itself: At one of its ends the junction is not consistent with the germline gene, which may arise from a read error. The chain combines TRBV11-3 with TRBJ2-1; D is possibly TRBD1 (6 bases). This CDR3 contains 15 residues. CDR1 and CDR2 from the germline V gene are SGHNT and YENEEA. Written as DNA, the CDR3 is TGTGCCAGCAGCCCCGAGACAGGCTCCAACAATGGGCAGTTCTTC. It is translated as CASSPETGSNNGQFF.

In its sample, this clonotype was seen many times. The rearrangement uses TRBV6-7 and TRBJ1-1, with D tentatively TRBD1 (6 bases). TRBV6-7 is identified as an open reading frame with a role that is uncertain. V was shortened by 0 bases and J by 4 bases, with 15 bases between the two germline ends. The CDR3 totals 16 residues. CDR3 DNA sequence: TGTGCCAGCAGTTACTCGATAGGGGGTTGGAGCACTGAAGCTTTCTTT. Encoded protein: CASSYSIGGWSTEAFF.

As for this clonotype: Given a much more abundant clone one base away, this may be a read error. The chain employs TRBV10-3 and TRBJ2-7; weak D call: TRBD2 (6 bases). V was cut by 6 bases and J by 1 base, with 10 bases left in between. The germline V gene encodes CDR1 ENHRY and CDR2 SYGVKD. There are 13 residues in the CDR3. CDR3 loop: CAIRYGTSYEQYF. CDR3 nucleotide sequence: TGTGCCATCAGATACGGGACTTCCTACGAGCAGTACTTC.

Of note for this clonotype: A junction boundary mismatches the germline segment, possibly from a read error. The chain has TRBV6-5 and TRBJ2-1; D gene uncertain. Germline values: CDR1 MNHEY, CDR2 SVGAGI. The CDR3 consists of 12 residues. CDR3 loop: CVNSQDGFYRLF. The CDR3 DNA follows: TGTGTCAACAGCCAGGACGGTTTTTATCGGTTATTC.

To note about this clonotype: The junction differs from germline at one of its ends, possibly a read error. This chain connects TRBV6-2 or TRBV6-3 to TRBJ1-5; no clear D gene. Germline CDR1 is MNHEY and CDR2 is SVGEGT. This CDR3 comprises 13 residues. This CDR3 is CVSSYWVSQPQHF. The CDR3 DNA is TGTGTCAGCAGTTACTGGGTGTCTCAGCCCCAGCATTTT.

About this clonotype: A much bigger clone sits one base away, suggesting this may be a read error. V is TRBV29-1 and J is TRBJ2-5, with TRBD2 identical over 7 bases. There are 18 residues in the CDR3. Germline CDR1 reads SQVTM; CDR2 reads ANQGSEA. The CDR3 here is CRVEVVGGREVPQETQYF. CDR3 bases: TGCAGGGTTGAAGTGGTTGGCGGGAGAGAAGTTCCCCAAGAGACCCAGTACTTC.

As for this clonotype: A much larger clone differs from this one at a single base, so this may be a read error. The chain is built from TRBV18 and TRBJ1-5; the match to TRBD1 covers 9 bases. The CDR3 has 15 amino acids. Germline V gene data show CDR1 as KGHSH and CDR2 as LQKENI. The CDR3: CASSRGQGPNQSQHF. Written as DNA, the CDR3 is TGTGCCAGCTCACGGGGACAGGGCCCCAATCAGTCCCAGCATTTT.

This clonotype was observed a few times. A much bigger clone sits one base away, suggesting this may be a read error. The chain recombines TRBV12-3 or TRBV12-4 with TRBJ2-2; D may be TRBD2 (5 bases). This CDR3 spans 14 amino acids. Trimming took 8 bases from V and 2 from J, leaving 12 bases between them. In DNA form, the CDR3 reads TGTGCCAGCGGAGGACGGGAAAACACCGGGGAGCTGTTTTTT. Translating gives CASGGRENTGELFF.

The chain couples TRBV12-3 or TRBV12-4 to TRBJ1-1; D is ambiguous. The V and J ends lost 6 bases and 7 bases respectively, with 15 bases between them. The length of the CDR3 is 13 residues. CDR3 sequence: CASSLGADIEAFF. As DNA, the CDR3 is TGTGCCAGCAGCCTAGGAGCAGACATTGAAGCTTTCTTT.

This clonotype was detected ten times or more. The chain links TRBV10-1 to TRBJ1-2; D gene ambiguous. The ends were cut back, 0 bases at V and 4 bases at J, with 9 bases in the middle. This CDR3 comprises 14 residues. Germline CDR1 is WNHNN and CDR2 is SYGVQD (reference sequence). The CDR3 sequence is CASSESPEGYGYTF. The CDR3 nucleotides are TGCGCCAGCAGTGAGTCCCCCGAAGGCTATGGCTACACCTTC.

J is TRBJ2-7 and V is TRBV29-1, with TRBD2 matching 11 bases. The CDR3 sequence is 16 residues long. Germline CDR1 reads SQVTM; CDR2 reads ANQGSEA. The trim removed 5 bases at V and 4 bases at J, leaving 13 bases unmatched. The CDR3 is CSVQTAGTSGMYEQYF. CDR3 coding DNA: TGCAGCGTTCAGACAGCCGGGACTAGCGGAATGTACGAGCAGTACTTC.

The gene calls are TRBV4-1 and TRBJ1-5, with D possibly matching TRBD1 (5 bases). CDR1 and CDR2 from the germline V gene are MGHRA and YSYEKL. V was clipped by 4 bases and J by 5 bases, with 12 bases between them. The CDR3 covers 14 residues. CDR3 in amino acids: CASSRGALDQPQHF. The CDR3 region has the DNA TGCGCCAGCAGCCGAGGGGCCTTGGATCAGCCCCAGCATTTT.

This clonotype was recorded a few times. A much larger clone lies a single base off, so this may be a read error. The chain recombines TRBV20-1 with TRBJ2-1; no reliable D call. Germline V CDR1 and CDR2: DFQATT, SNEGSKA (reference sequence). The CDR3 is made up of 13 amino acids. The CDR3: CSARDTWRNGQFF. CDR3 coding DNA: TGCAGTGCTAGAGATACTTGGCGGAATGGGCAGTTCTTC.

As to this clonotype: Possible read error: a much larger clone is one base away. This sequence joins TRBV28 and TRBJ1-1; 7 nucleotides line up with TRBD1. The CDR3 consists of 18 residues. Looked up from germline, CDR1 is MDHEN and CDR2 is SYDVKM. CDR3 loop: CSSSFPGSGRTGRTEAFF. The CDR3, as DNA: TGTTCCAGCAGTTTCCCGGGTTCTGGTCGGACAGGCCGGACTGAAGCTTTCTTT.

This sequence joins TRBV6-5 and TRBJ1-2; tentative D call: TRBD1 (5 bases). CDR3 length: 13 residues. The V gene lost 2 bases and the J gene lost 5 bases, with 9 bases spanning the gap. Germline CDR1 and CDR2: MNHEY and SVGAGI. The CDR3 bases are TGTGCCAGCAGTTACACAGGAGAATATGGCTACACCTTC. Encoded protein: CASSYTGEYGYTF.